This TCR beta chain was identified during a study of OX40 agonist ivuxolimab in advanced cancers. The method was immunoSEQ multiplex PCR; TCRdb's version includes in-frame clones alone and lacks a portion of them. This sample has just over 30,000 clones, with 80% to 90% found just once. V gave up 4 bases and J gave up 4 bases, with 27 bases separating them. This CDR3 region has 20 residues. Germline-derived CDR1 and CDR2 are SGHRS and YFSETQ. Overall study results and limits: Some nonresponders also had low normalized T-cell clonal expansion.

A remark on this clone: The antigen remains unidentified.

It was autoimmune disease history or systemic immunosuppression that excluded patients. The chain recombines TRBV5-1 with TRBJ2-6; either TRBD1 or TRBD2 may fit D (5 bases each). The input for sequencing was CD4+ or CD8+ T cells sorted from blood, taken in a trial of the OX40 agonist ivuxolimab. This sequence was found in an adult with an advanced solid tumor such as melanoma, head and neck, liver or kidney cancer. The chain's CDR3 is CASSLNPTGTPLIGANVLTF. The CDR3 bases are TGCGCCAGCAGCCTTAACCCCACCGGGACGCCTCTCATAGGGGCCAACGTCCTGACTTTC.